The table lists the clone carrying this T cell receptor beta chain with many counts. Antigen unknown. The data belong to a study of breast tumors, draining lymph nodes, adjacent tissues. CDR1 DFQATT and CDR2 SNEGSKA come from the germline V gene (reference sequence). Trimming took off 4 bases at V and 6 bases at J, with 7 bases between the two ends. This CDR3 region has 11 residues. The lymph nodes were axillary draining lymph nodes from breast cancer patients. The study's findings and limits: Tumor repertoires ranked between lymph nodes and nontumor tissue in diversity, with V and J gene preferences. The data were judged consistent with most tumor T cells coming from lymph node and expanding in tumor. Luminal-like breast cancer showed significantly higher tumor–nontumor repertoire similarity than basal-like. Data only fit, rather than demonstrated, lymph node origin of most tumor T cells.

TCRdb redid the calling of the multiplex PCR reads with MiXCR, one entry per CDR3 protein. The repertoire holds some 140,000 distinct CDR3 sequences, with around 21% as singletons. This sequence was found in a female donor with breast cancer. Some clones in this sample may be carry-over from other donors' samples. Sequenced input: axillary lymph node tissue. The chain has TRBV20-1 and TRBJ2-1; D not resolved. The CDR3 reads CSAKAFNEQFF. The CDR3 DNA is TGCAGTGCTAAAGCCTTCAATGAGCAGTTCTTC.